These 10 T cell receptor beta chains originate from one sample sequenced in a study of control samples from healthy donors and cancer patients (dated by TCRdb to about 2020). Libraries were constructed by the immunoSEQ multiplex PCR assay. This is the immuneACCESS table as TCRdb keeps it, with only in-frame sequences that have V and J called. A part of the clones is gone; compared with another copy, unresolved V genes explain less than half, and the rest is unexplained. The table for this sample lists fewer than 200,000 clones; more than 80% of them were counted only once. The ten largest clonotypes hold 1.3% to 1.5% of the sample. What was sequenced was blood. The source is a man aged 30 to 45 in good health.

The rearrangement joins TRBV2 to TRBJ2-5; possible D gene TRBD2, 6 bases. This CDR3 has 14 residues. V was trimmed by 5 bases and J by 4 bases, leaving 14 bases between them. In germline, CDR1 is SNHLY, CDR2 FYNNEI. The CDR3: CASSPPSSAETQYF. The CDR3 nucleotides are TGTGCCAGCAGTCCACCGTCTAGCGCAGAGACCCAGTACTTC. The full variable domain, its missing parts supplied by reference TRBV2 and TRBJ2-5, is EPEVTQTPSHQVTQMGQEVILRCVPISNHLYFYWYRQILGQKVEFLVSFYNNEISEKSEIFDDQFSVERPDGSNFTLKIRSTKLEDSAMYFCASSPPSSAETQYFGPGTRLLVL.

The rearrangement links TRBV12-5 to TRBJ1-1; no firm D call. V was clipped by 8 bases and J by 0 bases, with 10 bases between them. Per the germline V gene, CDR1 is LGHNT and CDR2 is FRNRAP. The CDR3 has 13 residues. CDR3 sequence (DNA): TGTGCTAGTTCTCTAGGCATGAACACTGAAGCTTTCTTT. Amino acids: CASSLGMNTEAFF.

The chain is built from TRBV28 and TRBJ2-1; a possible D gene is TRBD2 (5 bases). V lost 2 bases, J lost 5 bases, and 13 bases lay in between. The CDR3 is 15 residues long. In germline, CDR1 is MDHEN, CDR2 SYDVKM. Written as DNA, the CDR3 is TGTGCCAGCAGTTTAGGGCGGGCGAGGAACAATGAGCAGTTCTTC. Translating gives CASSLGRARNNEQFF.

The chain employs TRBV7-2 and TRBJ2-3, with D tentatively TRBD1 (5 bases). V lost 6 bases and J 1 base, leaving 14 bases between the germline ends. CDR1 and CDR2 from the germline V gene are SGHTA and FQGNSA. This CDR3 has 15 residues. CDR3 residues: CASRPPGQGTDTQYF. CDR3 DNA sequence: TGTGCCAGCAGACCTCCAGGACAAGGCACAGATACGCAGTATTTT.

The CDR3 sequence is CAWSVSWDSRGETQYF. For the CDR3, the DNA is TGTGCCTGGAGTGTAAGCTGGGACTCCCGAGGGGAGACCCAGTACTTC. The chain uses TRBV30 and TRBJ2-5; possibly TRBD2 for D (6 bases). Trimming pared 0 bases from V and 5 bases from J, leaving 19 bases between. This CDR3 is built from 16 residues. Per the germline V gene, CDR1 is GTSNPN and CDR2 is SVGIG (reference sequence).

The rearrangement uses TRBV6-5 and TRBJ2-7, with D perhaps TRBD2 (7 bases). The CDR3 consists of 16 residues. The V end was cut by 3 bases, the J end by 3 bases, with 18 bases between. Germline loops: CDR1 MNHEY, CDR2 SVGAGI. In DNA, the CDR3 is TGTGCCAGCAGTTATACGGGGGGCAGGTCCTACTACGAGCAGTACTTC. Translation gives CASSYTGGRSYYEQYF.

This clone was recorded a few times. This chain connects TRBV20-1 to TRBJ2-1; D not resolved. The germline V gene encodes CDR1 DFQATT and CDR2 SNEGSKA (reference sequence). The CDR3 is 10 residues long. The V end was cut by 5 bases, the J end by 7 bases, with 6 bases between. The CDR3 is CSALDNEQFF. CDR3 coding DNA: TGCAGTGCTCTAGATAATGAGCAGTTCTTC.

The chain employs TRBV27 and TRBJ2-1, with 8 bases lining up with TRBD1. There are 13 residues in the CDR3. Trimming removed 3 bases from V and 7 bases from J; junction bases left unmatched: 2. Germline CDR1 is MNHEY and CDR2 is SMNVEV (reference sequence). In nucleotides, the CDR3 is TGTGCCAGCAGTTTGGACAGGGTGAATGAGCAGTTCTTC. The encoded protein is CASSLDRVNEQFF.

This sequence joins TRBV5-1 and TRBJ2-5, with TRBD2 matching 9 bases. Germline CDR1 reads SGHRS; CDR2 reads YFSETQ. The CDR3 covers 15 residues. Germline trimming cut 3 bases from V and 6 bases from J; bases unmatched to any gene: 9. The CDR3, as DNA: TGCGCCAGCAGCTCCTCGCGGGAGGGGGGAAAGACCCAGTACTTC. It encodes CASSSSREGGKTQYF.

This clone occurred once. This chain connects TRBV5-1 to TRBJ2-7; 8 nucleotides match TRBD1. CDR3 size: 13 residues. With V trimmed by 4 bases and J by 4 bases, 4 bases remained unmatched. CDR1 SGHRS and CDR2 YFSETQ come from the germline V gene. The DNA for the CDR3 is TGCGCCAGCAGCCGGGGACAGGAATACGAGCAGTACTTC. This codes for CASSRGQEYEQYF.